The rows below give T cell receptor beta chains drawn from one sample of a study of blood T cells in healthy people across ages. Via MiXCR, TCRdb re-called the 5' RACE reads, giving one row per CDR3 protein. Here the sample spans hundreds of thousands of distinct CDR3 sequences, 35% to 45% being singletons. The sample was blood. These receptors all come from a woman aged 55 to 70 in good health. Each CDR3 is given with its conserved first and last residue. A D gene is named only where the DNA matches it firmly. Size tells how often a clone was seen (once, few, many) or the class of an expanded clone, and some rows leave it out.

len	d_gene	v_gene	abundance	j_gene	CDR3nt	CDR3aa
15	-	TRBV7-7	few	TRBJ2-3	TGTGCCAGCAGCTTAGTTGGGGACACCACAGATACGCAGTATTTT	CASSLVGDTTDTQYF
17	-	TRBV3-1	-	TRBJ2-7	TGTGCCAGCAGCCAAGATAGCGGTAGCGCGAGGATCAATGAGCAGTACTTC	CASSQDSGSARINEQYF
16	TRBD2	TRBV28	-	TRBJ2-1	TGTGCCAGCAGACTTTCACTAGCGGGAGCCTACAATGAGCAGTTCTTC	CASRLSLAGAYNEQFF
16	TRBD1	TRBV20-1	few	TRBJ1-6	TGCAGTGCTCGACAGGGGGCGGTGATGTCTAATTCACCCCTCCACTTT	CSARQGAVMSNSPLHF
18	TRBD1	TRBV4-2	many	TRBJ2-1	TGTGCCAGCAGCCAAGTCTTGGGCTTTGGACAGGGGAGCAATGAGCAGTTCTTC	CASSQVLGFGQGSNEQFF
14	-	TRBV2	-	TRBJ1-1	TGTGCCAGCAAAAATTCGGGACAAGTCGCTGAAGCTTTCTTT	CASKNSGQVAEAFF
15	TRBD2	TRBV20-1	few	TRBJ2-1	TGCAGTGCTAGACCTACTAGCGGGGGGTACAATGAGCAGTTCTTC	CSARPTSGGYNEQFF
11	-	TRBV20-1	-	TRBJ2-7	TGCAGTGCCCCACCGGGTTACGAGCAGTACTTC	CSAPPGYEQYF
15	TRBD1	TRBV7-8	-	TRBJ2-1	TGTGCCAGCAGCCATCCCGGGACAGGGGGAAATGAGCAGTTCTTC	CASSHPGTGGNEQFF
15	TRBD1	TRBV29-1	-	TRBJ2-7	TGCAGCGCCTGGACAGGGGTGGGCTCCTACAATGAGCAGTACTTC	CSAWTGVGSYNEQYF
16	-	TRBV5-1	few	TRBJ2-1	TGCGCCAGCAGCGCGGGTGGACGAATACCCGACAATGAGCAGTTCTTC	CASSAGGRIPDNEQFF
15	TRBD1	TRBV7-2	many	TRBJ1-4	TGTGCCAGCAGCTTAGGACAGGGATTTGGAGAAAAACTGTTTTTT	CASSLGQGFGEKLFF
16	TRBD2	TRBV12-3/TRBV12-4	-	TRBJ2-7	TGTGCCAGCAGTCCGGGGGGTGGGCTAGGTCTTTGCGAGCAGTACTTC	CASSPGGGLGLCEQYF
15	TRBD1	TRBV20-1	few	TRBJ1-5	TGCAGTGCTAGAATGTTGGGACAGGGAAATCAGCCCCAGCATTTT	CSARMLGQGNQPQHF
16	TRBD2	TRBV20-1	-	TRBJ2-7	TGCAGTGCTAGTCCGCTAGCGGGAGTAGCCAACTACGAGCAGTACTTC	CSASPLAGVANYEQYF
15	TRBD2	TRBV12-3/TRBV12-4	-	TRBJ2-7	TGTGCCAGCACCCCTAGGGTCCTAGCGGTGTATGAGCAGTACTTC	CASTPRVLAVYEQYF
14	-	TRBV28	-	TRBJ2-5	TGTACCAGCGTCCTCGGGGTGGGCCAAGAGACCCAGTACTTC	CTSVLGVGQETQYF
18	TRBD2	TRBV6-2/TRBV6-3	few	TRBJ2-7	TGTGCCAGCAGTTACTCGGTCCTTACGCGGGGGAGCTCCTACGAGCAGTACTTC	CASSYSVLTRGSSYEQYF
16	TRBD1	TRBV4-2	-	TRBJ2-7	TGTGCCAGCAGCCAAGATAGGGGGACAGGGGGCTACGAGCAGTACTTC	CASSQDRGTGGYEQYF
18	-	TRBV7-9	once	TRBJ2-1	TGTGCCAGCAGCAGCCCTAGGTCGGGGGGACAGTCCTACAATGAGCAGTTCTTC	CASSSPRSGGQSYNEQFF
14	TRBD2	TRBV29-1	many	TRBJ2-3	TGCAGCGCCGTACTAGCGGGATTGGTGGATACGCAGTATTTT	CSAVLAGLVDTQYF
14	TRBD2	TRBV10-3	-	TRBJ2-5	TGTGCCATCAGCGCGGGACTAGCAGGAGAGACCCAGTACTTC	CAISAGLAGETQYF
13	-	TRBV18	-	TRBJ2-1	TGTGCCAGCTCACCCCCAACAACGGATGAGCAGTTCTTC	CASSPPTTDEQFF
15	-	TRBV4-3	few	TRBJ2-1	TGCGCCAGCAGCCCCACTAGCACCTCCTACAATGAGCAGTTCTTC	CASSPTSTSYNEQFF
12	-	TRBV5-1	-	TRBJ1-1	TGCGCCAGCAGCCATGGTAGGGATGAAGCTTTCTTT	CASSHGRDEAFF
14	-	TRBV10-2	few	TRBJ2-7	TGCGCCAGCAGCCCGGCCGGGACCTACAATGAGCAGTACTTC	CASSPAGTYNEQYF